This TCR beta chain derives from a study of OX40 agonist ivuxolimab in advanced cancers. Study context: All patients had ivuxolimab intravenously every 2 weeks at 0.01 to 10 mg/kg. Patients undergoing dose escalation presented with hepatocellular carcinoma, melanoma, renal cell or head and neck cancer. Points from the study as a whole: Clonal expansion in partial responders at 0.1-3.0 mg/kg ranked among the lowest.

Sequenced by immunoSEQ multiplex PCR; TCRdb stores in-frame clones only, minus some. The sample carries about 43,000 clones, approximately 83% recorded once. To note about this clone: Its target is not known.

The V gene end was trimmed by 5 bases and the J gene end by 2 bases; junction bases not matched to a gene: 10. The CDR3 spans 19 residues. CDR1 SEHNR and CDR2 FQNEAQ come from the germline V gene (reference sequence). V is TRBV7-9 and J is TRBJ2-3; 16 positions agree with TRBD2. This specimen was CD4+ or CD8+ T cells sorted from blood, taken in a trial of the OX40 agonist ivuxolimab. The clonotype was recovered from an adult with an advanced solid tumor such as melanoma, head and neck, liver or kidney cancer. The CDR3 DNA follows: TGTGCCAGCAGCAAGCCGGGACTAGCGGGAGGGGAACCCACAGATACGCAGTATTTT. This codes for CASSKPGLAGGEPTDTQYF.